This TCR beta chain was observed in a study of T cell clonality in common variable immunodeficiency. Study outcomes and limitations: Fewer deletions and N-nucleotide insertions were reportedly seen in common variable immunodeficiency TCR beta sequences. Fewer TCRbeta clones were shared among CVID subjects than controls. CVID subjects had higher TCRbeta clonality than healthy controls, most marked in about a third.

This clone was recorded at least ten times. What it binds is not known. The read terminates 3 residues before the CDR3 end, so the remaining end is supplied by the germline J gene. Using immunoSEQ multiplex PCR, the repertoire was profiled, and TCRdb retains in-frame clones only, with some absent. The table records roughly 79,000 clones without singletons, the ten largest covering 0.75% to 1%. Germline V gene data show CDR1 as GTSNPN and CDR2 as SVGIG (reference sequence). V shed 5 bases and J shed 6 bases, with 11 bases lying between them. The CDR3 is made up of 12 amino acids. This chain links TRBV30 with TRBJ1-5; tentative D call: TRBD1 (5 bases). The sample consisted of peripheral blood mononuclear cells. The sequence came from a person aged 18 to 75 in good health. CDR3 residues: CAWAPGSQPQHF. Partial CDR3 DNA: TGTGCCTGGGCCCCAGGGAGTCAGCCC.